Each of the 21 T cell receptor beta chains below was sequenced from the same sample in a study of blood T cell repertoires in COVID-19. Some clones are missing from TCRdb's copy, which holds only in-frame ones; the method was immunoSEQ multiplex PCR. The table includes 190,000 or so clones, around nine tenths detected once. Sequences were obtained from peripheral blood. The receptor set was obtained from a man aged 35 to 55 with active or convalescent COVID-19.

V gene TRBV24-1 combines with J gene TRBJ1-4, with a possible D match to TRBD1 (5 bases). V was cut by 4 bases and J by 7 bases, with 15 bases left in between. The V gene's germline CDR1 is KGHDR and CDR2 SFDVKD. The CDR3 totals 15 residues. The CDR3 DNA sequence: TGTGCCACCAGTGACCCCGGAGGGGCCGGTGAAAAACTGTTTTTT. Translating gives CATSDPGGAGEKLFF.

The rearrangement links TRBV6-5 to TRBJ1-5; perhaps TRBD1 as D (5 bases). V lost 7 bases and J 4 bases, leaving 14 bases between the germline ends. Germline V gene data show CDR1 as MNHEY and CDR2 as SVGAGI. The CDR3 spans 14 residues. DNA of the CDR3: TGTGCCAGCAAGGGGATCGACAGTAATCAGCCCCAGCATTTT. It is translated as CASKGIDSNQPQHF.

A single count supports this clone. The chain joins TRBV28 to TRBJ2-1; the D gene is possibly TRBD1 (6 bases). Germline values: CDR1 MDHEN, CDR2 SYDVKM. The CDR3 spans 16 residues. The V and J ends lost 2 bases and 4 bases respectively, with 15 bases between them. DNA for the CDR3: TGTGCCAGCAGTTTAAGGGGACACCCGAGGTACAATGAGCAGTTCTTC. Amino acid sequence: CASSLRGHPRYNEQFF.

This chain uses TRBV10-3 with TRBJ2-1; TRBD2 agrees at 12 bases. Trimming took 6 bases from V and 5 from J; bases not matched to a gene: 2. Germline V gene sequence: CDR1 ENHRY, CDR2 SYGVKD. The CDR3 contains 14 residues. Here the CDR3 DNA reads TGTGCCATCAGGACTAGCGGGGGAAACAATGAGCAGTTCTTC. Translation: CAIRTSGGNNEQFF.

This rearrangement joins TRBV11-3 to TRBJ2-3, with TRBD2 as a possible D gene (5 bases). Trimming left V 6 bases short and J 2 bases short, with 15 bases between. Per germline, CDR1 SGHNT and CDR2 YENEEA. The CDR3 covers 15 residues. The DNA of the CDR3 is TGTGCCAGCAGAGGCGGGCTAGCTTTCACAGATACGCAGTATTTT. As protein: CASRGGLAFTDTQYF.

J is TRBJ1-4 and V is TRBV7-8; TRBD1 agrees at 7 bases. Trimming cost V 1 base and J 4 bases; bases outside gene matches: 6. In germline, CDR1 is SGHVS, CDR2 FQNEAQ. This CDR3 spans 16 amino acids. In nucleotides, the CDR3 is TGTGCCAGCAGCTTAGGTTGGACAGGTCTTAATGAAAAACTGTTTTTT. As protein: CASSLGWTGLNEKLFF.

This clone was counted a single time. This chain connects TRBV6-5 to TRBJ2-2; 8 nucleotides line up with TRBD1. The germline V gene has CDR1 MNHEY and CDR2 SVGAGI. V lost 2 bases and J lost 7; bases outside the gene matches: 9. This CDR3 contains 16 residues. The CDR3 is CASSYPPQGEYGELFF. In DNA form, the CDR3 reads TGTGCCAGCAGTTACCCCCCACAGGGGGAGTACGGGGAGCTGTTTTTT.

This clone was counted once. The rearrangement uses TRBV3-1 (or the pseudogene TRBV3-2) and TRBJ2-1; tentative D call: TRBD1 (6 bases). V lost 1 base to trimming and J lost 12 bases, with 10 bases between them. The CDR3 length is 12 residues. From germline, CDR1 is LGHDT and CDR2 YNNKEL (reference sequence). The CDR3 protein is CASSQADSRQFF. CDR3 coding DNA: TGTGCCAGCAGCCAAGCGGACAGTCGGCAGTTCTTC.

CDR3 sequence: CASSPTGKGDQPQHF. The CDR3 DNA is TGTGCCAGCAGCCCGACAGGGAAGGGGGATCAGCCCCAGCATTTT. The chain is built from TRBV28 and TRBJ1-5; TRBD1 agrees at 7 bases. Germline CDR1 reads MDHEN; CDR2 reads SYDVKM. Germline trimming cut 6 bases from V and 5 bases from J; bases unmatched to any gene: 10. The CDR3 is 15 amino acids. The entire variable domain, with the rest obtained from reference TRBV28 and TRBJ1-5, is as follows: DVKVTQSSRYLVKRTGEKVFLECVQDMDHENMFWYRQDPGLGLRLIYFSYDVKMKEKGDIPEGYSVSREKKERFSLILESASTNQTSMYLCASSPTGKGDQPQHFGDGTRLSIL.

The chain combines TRBV7-9 with TRBJ2-6, with D unclear. The CDR3 extends over 15 amino acids. Between the trimmed V and J ends, which lost 1 base and 1 base, there was a span of 5 bases. CDR1 and CDR2 (germline): SEHNR, FQNEAQ (reference sequence). CDR3 DNA: TGTGCCAGCAGCTTAGGTTCTTCTGGGGCCAACGTCCTGACTTTC. Translated: CASSLGSSGANVLTF.

The chain recombines TRBV5-1 with TRBJ2-3, with 8 bases matching TRBD1. This CDR3 spans 15 amino acids. J was trimmed by 2 bases and V by 4 bases; bases with no gene match: 6. CDR1 SGHRS and CDR2 YFSETQ come from the germline V gene. The CDR3 nucleotides read TGCGCCAGCAGCCCGGGACAGGTACCCACAGATACGCAGTATTTT. Translation gives CASSPGQVPTDTQYF.

The chain is built from TRBV12-2 and TRBJ2-6; the table's TRBD1 call for D was not verified on the DNA. TRBV12-2 is recorded as a pseudogene. CDR3 length: 23 residues. The CDR3 is CASRLAVPPPGHGARAGANVLTF. The CDR3 DNA follows: TGTGCAAGTCGCTTAGCGGTACCGCCGCCGGGACATGGGGCTCGTGCTGGGGCCAACGTCCTGACTTTC.

This chain joins TRBV5-1 and TRBJ1-1, with D possibly matching TRBD1 (5 bases). Per germline, CDR1 SGHRS and CDR2 YFSETQ. Between the trimmed V and J ends, which lost 3 bases and 0 bases, there was a span of 6 bases. CDR3 length equals 13 residues. Here the CDR3 DNA reads TGCGCCAGCAGCTCGACAGTGAACACTGAAGCTTTCTTT. Translating gives CASSSTVNTEAFF.

This chain links TRBV5-1 with TRBJ1-1; D is possibly TRBD1 (5 bases). This CDR3 comprises 15 residues. In germline, CDR1 is SGHRS, CDR2 YFSETQ. Between the trimmed V and J ends, which lost 3 bases and 2 bases, there was a span of 14 bases. The CDR3 nucleotides read TGCGCCAGCAGCTGGTCGGCAGGGTCTAACACTGAAGCTTTCTTT. It is translated as CASSWSAGSNTEAFF.

The chain employs TRBV28 and TRBJ1-1; TRBD1 agrees at 9 bases. Looked up from germline, CDR1 is MDHEN and CDR2 is SYDVKM. V trimming: 5 bases; J trimming: 7 bases; junction bases outside the gene matches: 5. The CDR3 contains 13 residues. The CDR3 DNA follows: TGTGCCAGCAGTCCGGGACAGGGCTTTGAAGCTTTCTTT. It yields the protein CASSPGQGFEAFF.

The chain uses TRBV5-6 and TRBJ1-6; D call uncertain. Germline CDR1 is SGHDT and CDR2 is YYEEEE. CDR3 length equals 16 residues. V lost 4 bases and J 2 bases, leaving 13 bases between the germline ends. The CDR3: CASSLEGGTYNSPLHF. CDR3 bases: TGTGCCAGCAGCCTAGAGGGAGGAACCTATAATTCACCCCTCCACTTT.

V gene TRBV5-6 combines with J gene TRBJ2-7; D is ambiguous. V shed 3 bases and J shed 3 bases, with 10 bases lying between them. The CDR3 runs 13 residues. Looked up from germline, CDR1 is SGHDT and CDR2 is YYEEEE. The CDR3 loop reads CASSSIYFYEQYF. The CDR3 DNA reads TGTGCCAGCAGCTCTATTTACTTCTACGAGCAGTACTTC. Together with reference TRBV5-6 and TRBJ2-7, the CDR3 gives the full variable domain: DAGVTQSPTHLIKTRGQQVTLRCSPKSGHDTVSWYQQALGQGPQFIFQYYEEEERQRGNFPDRFSGHQFPNYSSELNVNALLLGDSALYLCASSSIYFYEQYFGPGTRLTVT.

The genes are TRBV12-3 or TRBV12-4 and TRBJ2-3, with 7 bases lining up with TRBD2. The J segment lost 6 bases and the V segment lost 7 bases, leaving 7 bases of the junction unmatched. This CDR3 region has 13 residues. CDR3 coding DNA: TGTGCCAGCACTCCGGGGGGAATGGATACGCAGTATTTT. It is translated as CASTPGGMDTQYF.

V gene TRBV19 combines with J gene TRBJ1-5; TRBD1 matches 7 bases. CDR3 size: 14 residues. V shed 5 bases and J 16 bases; nucleotides not matched to a gene: 17. Germline values: CDR1 LNHDA, CDR2 SQIVND (reference sequence). In DNA form, the CDR3 reads TGTGCCAGTAGTCCCCCCGTCGCAGCAGGGGGTATACATTTT. Translating it yields CASSPPVAAGGIHF. Looking up the rest from reference TRBV19 and TRBJ1-5 gives the full variable domain: DGGITQSPKYLFRKEGQNVTLSCEQNLNHDAMYWYRQDPGQGLRLIYYSQIVNDFQKGDIAEGYSVSREKKESFPLTVTSAQKNPTAFYLCASSPPVAAGGIHFGDGTRLSIL.

V and J are TRBV19 and TRBJ2-2, with a weak D call TRBD1 (5 bases). Trimming took 4 bases from V and 3 from J, leaving 9 bases between them. This CDR3 comprises 14 residues. Germline-derived CDR1 and CDR2 are LNHDA and SQIVND (reference sequence). The CDR3 sequence: CASSKGPYTGELFF. The CDR3 nucleotides are TGTGCCAGTAGTAAGGGGCCATACACCGGGGAGCTGTTTTTT.

This clone has only one observation. J is TRBJ1-6 and V is TRBV7-2; 10 nucleotides line up with TRBD1. V gave up 1 base and J gave up 4 bases; unmatched junction bases: 1. CDR3 length: 16 amino acids. CDR1 SGHTA and CDR2 FQGNSA come from the germline V gene. CDR3 DNA sequence: TGTGCCAGCAGCTTAGGGGGACAGGGGTATAATTCACCCCTCCACTTT. Protein sequence: CASSLGGQGYNSPLHF.